This T cell receptor beta chain was recovered during a study of T cell responses to AZD1222 COVID-19 vaccine. With respect to this clone: The antigen remains unidentified.

Overall study results and limits: CD4 TCRs linked to vaccination spanned spike, dominating at 160-218 and 743-854.

The CDR3 totals 15 residues. V gave up 5 bases and J gave up 1 base, with 13 bases separating them. The V gene's germline CDR1 is LNHDA and CDR2 SQIVND (reference sequence). Assay: immunoSEQ multiplex PCR; the TCRdb copy retains only in-frame clones and omits some. The sample shows about 150,000 clones, about 87% of them seen only once. The chain couples TRBV19 to TRBJ2-3; D might be TRBD1 (6 bases). This clonotype originated in an adult in good health. Sequences were derived from peripheral blood, sampled on day 0 of AZD1222 vaccination. The chain's CDR3 is CASSRSGDRTDTQYF. CDR3 coding DNA: TGTGCCAGTAGTCGTTCAGGGGACCGCACAGATACGCAGTATTTT.